This paragraph covers one TCR beta chain sequence. The target antigen is unknown. Germline CDR1 is SNHLY and CDR2 is FYNNEI. V was shortened by 7 bases and J by 8 bases, with 23 bases between the two germline ends. The CDR3 is 15 residues long. This sample was included in a study of cytomegalovirus exposure and HLA in healthy donors. Study results and limitations: For most subjects, TCR beta sequences were reported to predict HLA-A and HLA-B alleles with accuracy. In a later analysis, the majority of CMV-associated beta chains seemingly showed HLA restriction.

Amplification used 60 Vbeta primers and 13 Jbeta primers. Data came from immunoSEQ multiplex PCR; TCRdb stores just in-frame clones and leaves some out. The sample gives around 150,000 clones, roughly 65% of which show up once; roughly 4.1% is in the top ten. The specimen sequenced was PBMCs. The clonotype was recovered from a woman under 30 in good health and CMV-seropositive. The rearrangement joins TRBV2 to TRBJ1-2; unclear D gene. The CDR3: CASNPRRQRYMGYTF. CDR3 nucleotides: TGTGCCAGCAATCCCCGCCGACAAAGGTATATGGGCTACACCTTC.